This T cell receptor beta chain was profiled in a study of identical twins. Study-wide points: Compared with models, monozygotic twins showed more out-of-frame TCR alpha sharing.

This clonotype was seen a few times. Its antigen remains unknown. The CDR3 extends over 13 amino acids. V was trimmed by 2 bases and J by 6 bases, leaving 7 bases between them. Unique molecular identifiers were present on cDNA, and template switching added a universal primer site. In TCRdb, the 5' RACE reads were re-called with MiXCR into one record per CDR3 protein. The repertoire holds over 550,000 distinct CDR3 sequences, with around 7.4% as singletons. These data also featured in a second study, about yellow fever vaccine responses in identical twins.

J is TRBJ2-2 and V is TRBV12-3 or TRBV12-4; perhaps TRBD2 as D (6 bases). The sequenced sample consisted of PBMCs. This TCR derives from a woman between 18 and 30 years old in good health. CDR3 sequence: CASSLWGAGELFF. The CDR3 DNA reads as TGTGCCAGCAGTTTATGGGGGGCCGGGGAGCTGTTTTTT.